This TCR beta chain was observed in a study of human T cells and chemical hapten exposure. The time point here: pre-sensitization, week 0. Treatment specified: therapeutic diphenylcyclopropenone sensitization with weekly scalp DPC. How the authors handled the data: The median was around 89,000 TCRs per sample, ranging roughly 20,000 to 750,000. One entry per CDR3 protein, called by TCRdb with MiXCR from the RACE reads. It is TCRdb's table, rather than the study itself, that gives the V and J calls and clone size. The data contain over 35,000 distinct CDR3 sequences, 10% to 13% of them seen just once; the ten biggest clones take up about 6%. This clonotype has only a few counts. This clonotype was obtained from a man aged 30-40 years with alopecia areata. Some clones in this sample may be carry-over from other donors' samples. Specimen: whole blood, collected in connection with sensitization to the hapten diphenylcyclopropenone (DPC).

The CDR3 loop is CASSSLREQETQYF. For the CDR3, the DNA is TGTGCCAGCAGCTCCCTCAGGGAGCAAGAGACCCAGTACTTC. The chain couples TRBV7-9 to TRBJ2-5; TRBD1 or TRBD2 may be the D gene (5 bases each). The CDR3 is 14 residues long. V lost 4 bases and J lost 2, with 11 bases in between. CDR1 is SEHNR and CDR2 is FQNEAQ in the germline V gene (reference sequence).